One T cell receptor beta chain is described in this entry. Its antigen is as yet unknown. Clones were read by immunoSEQ multiplex PCR, and TCRdb kept only the in-frame ones, dropping some. Of about 12,000 clones in the sample, around 79% are singletons; the top ten hold approximately 4.5%. This sample is drawn from a study of graft-versus-host responses after intestinal transplantation. Across the study: Recipients uniformly received anti-thymocyte globulin induction, followed by tacrolimus and steroids for roughly 3 years.

Germline V gene sequence: CDR1 GTSNPN, CDR2 SVGIG (reference sequence). Between the trimmed V and J ends, which lost 2 bases and 7 bases, there was a span of 14 bases. CDR3 length: 13 amino acids. Graft-derived tissue was subjected to processing to liberate intraepithelial and lamina propria lymphocytes. General study points: The recipient marrow held GvH clones, and some of them showed up first in ileum or blood.

This clonotype was sampled from a human patient who received an intestinal transplant, so some T cells may come from the graft donor. The sequences come from ileum tissue, collected 142 days after intestinal transplantation. The V call is TRBV30, the J call TRBJ1-1; D perhaps matches TRBD1 (5 bases). CDR3 sequence (DNA): TGTGCCTGGAGTCAGGGCTCAAAGCGTGAAGCTTTCTTT. Its protein product is CAWSQGSKREAFF. Full variable domain (outside the CDR3, taken from reference TRBV30 and TRBJ1-1): SQTIHQWPATLVQPVGSPLSLECTVEGTSNPNLYWYRQAAGRGLQLLFYSVGIGQISSEVPQNLSASRPQDRQFILSSKKLLLSDSGFYLCAWSQGSKREAFFGQGTRLTVV.